Listed below are T cell receptor beta chains from one sample, sequenced in a study of cytomegalovirus exposure and HLA in healthy donors. The data were produced by immunoSEQ multiplex PCR, yet TCRdb's version contains in-frame clones alone and is incomplete. The table records 160,000 or so clones, around four fifths of them present only once. The specimen was PBMCs. These receptors originate from a man between 18 and 29 years old in good health and CMV-seronegative. CDR3s include the opening cysteine and the closing phenylalanine or tryptophan. Each record gives: D gene, clone size, J gene, V gene, CDR3 protein, CDR3 DNA. The D gene is left open where the match is weak. Expanded clones get a size class; other rows say once, few or many, or leave the size out.

>TRBD1|few|TRBJ2-3|TRBV5-4
CASSFPGQGPTDTQYF
TGTGCCAGCAGCTTCCCGGGACAGGGACCCACAGATACGCAGTATTTT
>TRBD1|NA|TRBJ1-1|TRBV27
CASRDRGENTEAFF
TGTGCCAGCCGGGACAGGGGTGAGAACACTGAAGCTTTCTTT
>TRBD1|once|TRBJ1-5|TRBV6-1
CASRQGANQPQHF
TGTGCCAGCAGACAGGGGGCGAATCAGCCCCAGCATTTT
>NA|NA|TRBJ2-1|TRBV27
CAIGLPYNEQFF
TGTGCCATCGGGTTACCATACAATGAGCAGTTCTTC
>NA|few|TRBJ1-2|TRBV18
CASSRNQDNYGYTF
TGTGCCAGCTCACGGAATCAGGATAACTATGGCTACACCTTC
>NA|few|TRBJ1-6|TRBV7-9
CASSLGDLHSYNSPLHF
TGTGCCAGCAGCTTAGGGGACTTACACTCCTATAATTCACCCCTCCACTTT
>NA|NA|TRBJ1-1|TRBV15
CATSSFAGTEAFF
TGTGCCACCAGCAGTTTCGCGGGCACTGAAGCTTTCTTT
>NA|NA|TRBJ2-7|TRBV18
CASSERGQRSYF
TGTGCCAGCTCAGAGCGAGGACAGAGGTCTTACTTC
>TRBD1|NA|TRBJ2-7|TRBV13
CASSTPTGAHRDEQYF
TGTGCCAGCAGCACCCCTACAGGGGCCCATAGGGACGAGCAGTACTTC
>NA|NA|TRBJ1-5|TRBV28
CASIFGQGSQPQHF
TGTGCCAGCATATTCGGGCAGGGAAGTCAGCCCCAGCATTTT
>NA|NA|TRBJ2-3|TRBV5-1
CASSLANGGSTDTQYF
TGCGCCAGCAGCTTGGCCAATGGGGGGTCCACAGATACGCAGTATTTT
>TRBD1|NA|TRBJ2-7|TRBV10-1
CASRSGGRGPYEQYF
TGCGCCAGCAGGTCAGGGGGCAGAGGGCCCTACGAGCAGTACTTC
>NA|NA|TRBJ2-1|TRBV4-1
CASSQDLGLNNEQFF
TGCGCCAGCAGCCAAGATCTGGGACTTAACAATGAGCAGTTCTTC
>NA|NA|TRBJ2-3|TRBV11-3
CASSLRHITDTQYF
TGTGCCAGCAGCTTGAGACATATCACAGATACGCAGTATTTT
>NA|NA|TRBJ1-1|TRBV5-1
CASSLDPDTLQAFF
TGCGCCAGCAGCTTGGACCCGGACACCCTGCAAGCTTTCTTT
>TRBD2|NA|TRBJ2-3|TRBV5-1
CASSFSGGPTDTQYF
TGCGCCAGCAGTTTTAGCGGGGGACCCACAGATACGCAGTATTTT
>NA|NA|TRBJ1-5|TRBV28
CASISRRGAHSPQHF
TGTGCCAGCATTTCTCGGCGGGGGGCACATTCGCCCCAGCATTTT
>NA|few|TRBJ2-5|TRBV29-1
CSVETGLPETQYF
TGCAGCGTGGAAACAGGGCTCCCGGAGACCCAGTACTTC
>NA|NA|TRBJ2-2|TRBV7-3
CASSARGSGELFF
TGTGCCAGCAGCGCAAGGGGATCCGGGGAGCTGTTTTTT
>TRBD2|NA|TRBJ2-3|TRBV4-2
CASSQDTAGEVPDTQYF
TGTGCCAGCAGCCAAGATACAGCGGGGGAAGTCCCAGATACGCAGTATTTT
>TRBD2|NA|TRBJ2-1|TRBV7-9
CASSLQRTSGEPYNEQFF
TGTGCCAGCAGCTTGCAACGGACTAGCGGGGAACCTTACAATGAGCAGTTCTTC
>NA|NA|TRBJ2-7|TRBV5-4
CASSLGIGGAQYYEQYF
TGTGCCAGCAGCTTGGGGATCGGCGGAGCCCAATACTACGAGCAGTACTTC
>TRBD1|NA|TRBJ1-2|TRBV4-2
CASSRGQGGDGYTF
TGTGCCAGCAGCCGAGGACAGGGGGGGGATGGCTACACCTTC
>TRBD1|NA|TRBJ2-3|TRBV4-1
CASSRTGTGILGNNTQYF
TGCGCCAGCAGCCGGACGGGGACAGGGATTCTGGGGAACAATACGCAGTATTTT
>NA|NA|TRBJ1-2|TRBV4-1
CASSQTWVPGGGYTF
TGCGCCAGCAGCCAAACCTGGGTCCCGGGAGGGGGCTACACCTTC
>NA|few|TRBJ1-3|TRBV4-3
CASSQGRGGNGNTIYF
TGCGCCAGCAGCCAGGGGCGGGGAGGGAACGGAAACACCATATATTTT